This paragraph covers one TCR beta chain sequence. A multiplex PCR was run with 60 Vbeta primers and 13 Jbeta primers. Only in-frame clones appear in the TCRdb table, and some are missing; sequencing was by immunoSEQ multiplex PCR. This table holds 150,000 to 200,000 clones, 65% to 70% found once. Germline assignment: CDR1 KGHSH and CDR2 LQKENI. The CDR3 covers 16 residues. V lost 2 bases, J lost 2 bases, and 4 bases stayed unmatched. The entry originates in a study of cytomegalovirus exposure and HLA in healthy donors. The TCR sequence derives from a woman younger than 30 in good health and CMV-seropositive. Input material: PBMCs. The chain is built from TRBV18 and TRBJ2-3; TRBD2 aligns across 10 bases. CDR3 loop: CASSPKGTSATDTQYF. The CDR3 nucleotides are TGTGCCAGCTCACCAAAGGGGACTAGCGCCACAGATACGCAGTATTTT.